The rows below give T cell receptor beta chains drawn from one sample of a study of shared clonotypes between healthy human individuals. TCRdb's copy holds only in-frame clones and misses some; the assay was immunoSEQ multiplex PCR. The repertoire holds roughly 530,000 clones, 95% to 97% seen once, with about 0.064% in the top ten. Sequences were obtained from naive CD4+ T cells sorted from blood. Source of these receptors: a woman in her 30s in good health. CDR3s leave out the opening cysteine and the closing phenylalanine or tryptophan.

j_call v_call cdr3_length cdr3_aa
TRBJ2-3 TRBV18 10 ASSYELDTQY
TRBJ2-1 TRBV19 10 ASNRASGEQF
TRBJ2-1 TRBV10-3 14 AISRVLAGDYNEQF
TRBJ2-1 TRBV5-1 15 ASSEGRRLADRDEQF
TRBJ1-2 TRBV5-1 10 ASSLEGRGYT
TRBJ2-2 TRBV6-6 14 ASSFPRTSLPGELF
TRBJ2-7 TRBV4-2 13 ASSQDPDRGLEQY
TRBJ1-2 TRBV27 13 ASSRGRTGSYGYT
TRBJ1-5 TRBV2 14 ASSRWDRGWNQPQH
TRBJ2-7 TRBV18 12 ASSPSGRQNEQY
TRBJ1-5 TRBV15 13 ATSRDLRGNQPQH
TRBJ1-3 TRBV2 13 ASSAVRGYGNTIY
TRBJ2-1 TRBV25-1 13 ASSDPRAGNNEQF
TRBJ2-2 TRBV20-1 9 SAHIGGELF
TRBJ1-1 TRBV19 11 ASSKPTTSEAF
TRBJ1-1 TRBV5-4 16 ASSSGTGTGRTGTEAF
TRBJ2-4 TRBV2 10 AGGLAGNIQY
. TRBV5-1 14 ASSLDSGTSYHEQY
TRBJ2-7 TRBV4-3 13 ASSQYRASSYEQY
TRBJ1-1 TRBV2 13 ASSSRTGWETEAF
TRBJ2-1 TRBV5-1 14 ASSLGLLRGNNEQF
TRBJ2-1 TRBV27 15 ASSPLRQASPYNEQF
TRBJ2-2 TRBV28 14 ASSLEGSGNTGELF
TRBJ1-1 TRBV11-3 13 ASSLGPGVNTEAF
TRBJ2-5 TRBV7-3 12 ASSSSGNQETQY
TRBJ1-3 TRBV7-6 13 ASSFFGDSGNTIY
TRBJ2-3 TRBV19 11 ASSASSTDTQY
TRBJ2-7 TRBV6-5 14 ASSYSSGASPYEQY
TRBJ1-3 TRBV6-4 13 ASSDSPGPGNTIY
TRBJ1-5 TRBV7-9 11 ASSASSYQPQH
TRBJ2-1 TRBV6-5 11 ASSSGTYNEQF
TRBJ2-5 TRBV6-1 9 ASSYRWAQY
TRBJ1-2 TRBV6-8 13 ASSYVQHLNYGYT
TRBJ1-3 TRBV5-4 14 ASSLAATSSGNTIY
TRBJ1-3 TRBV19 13 ASREERDAGNTIY
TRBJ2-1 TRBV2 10 ASGQGDNEQF
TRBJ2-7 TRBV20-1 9 SARAFYEQY
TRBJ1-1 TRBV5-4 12 ASSLDPGGTEAF
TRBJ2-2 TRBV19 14 ASAPGLKSNTGELF
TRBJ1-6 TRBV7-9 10 ASGTQNSPLH
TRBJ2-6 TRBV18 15 ASSVQGAQSGANVLT
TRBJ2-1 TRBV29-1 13 SLSLAGGPPDEQF
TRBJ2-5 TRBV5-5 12 ASSSVDREETQY
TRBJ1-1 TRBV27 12 ASSRGQMNTEAF
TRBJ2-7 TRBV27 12 ASSFVAGSYEQY
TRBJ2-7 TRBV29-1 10 SVEAPGGEQY